This T cell receptor beta chain was captured in a study of early T cells in non-severe SARS-CoV-2 infection. Study observations and caveats: Missing private and CD4 specificities, VDJdb matching favored anti-spike CD8 responses.

TCRdb ran MiXCR on the 5' RACE reads and lists one entry per CDR3 protein. The sample yields 65,000 to 95,000 distinct CDR3 sequences, about 9.6% seen once. Note on this clonotype: Its antigen is as yet unknown.

The CDR3 spans 15 residues. Deletions cut 6 bases from V and 7 bases from J, with 21 bases between. The germline gives CDR1 MNHNY, CDR2 SVGAGI (reference sequence). The sequence was obtained from an adult who was a healthcare worker with PCR-confirmed SARS-CoV-2 infection or an uninfected control (not recorded which). The sequenced sample was whole blood. V gene TRBV6-6 combines with J gene TRBJ1-1; maybe TRBD1 (5 bases). CDR3 sequence: CASSRGPAWGLEAFF. Written as DNA, the CDR3 is TGTGCCAGCAGCCGAGGGCCCGCCTGGGGACTTGAAGCTTTCTTT.